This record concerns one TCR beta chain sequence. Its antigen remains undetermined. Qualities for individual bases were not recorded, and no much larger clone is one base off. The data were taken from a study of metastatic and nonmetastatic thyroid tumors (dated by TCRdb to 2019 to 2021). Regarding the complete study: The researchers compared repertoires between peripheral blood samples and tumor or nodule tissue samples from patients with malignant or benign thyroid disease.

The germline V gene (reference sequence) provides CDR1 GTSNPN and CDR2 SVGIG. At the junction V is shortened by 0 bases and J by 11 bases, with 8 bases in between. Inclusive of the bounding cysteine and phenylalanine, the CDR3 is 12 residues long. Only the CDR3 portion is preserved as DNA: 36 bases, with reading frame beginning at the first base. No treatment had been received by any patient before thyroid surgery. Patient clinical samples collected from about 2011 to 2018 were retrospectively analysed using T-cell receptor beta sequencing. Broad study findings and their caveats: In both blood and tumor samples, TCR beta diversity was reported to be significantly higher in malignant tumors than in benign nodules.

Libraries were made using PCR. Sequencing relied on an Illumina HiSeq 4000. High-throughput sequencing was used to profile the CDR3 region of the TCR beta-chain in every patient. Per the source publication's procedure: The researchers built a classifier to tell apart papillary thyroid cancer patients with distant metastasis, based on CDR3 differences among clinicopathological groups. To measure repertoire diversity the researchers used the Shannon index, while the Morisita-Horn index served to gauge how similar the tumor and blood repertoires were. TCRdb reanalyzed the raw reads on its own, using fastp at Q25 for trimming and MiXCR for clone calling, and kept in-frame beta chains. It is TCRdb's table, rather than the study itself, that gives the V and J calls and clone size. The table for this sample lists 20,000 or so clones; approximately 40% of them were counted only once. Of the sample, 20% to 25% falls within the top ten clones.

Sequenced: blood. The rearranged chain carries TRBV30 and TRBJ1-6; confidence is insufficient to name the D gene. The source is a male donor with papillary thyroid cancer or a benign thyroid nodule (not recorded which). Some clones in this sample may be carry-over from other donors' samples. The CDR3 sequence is CAWSVRVAPLHF. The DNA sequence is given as TGTGCCTGGAGTGTAAGGGTGGCACCCCTCCACTTT.